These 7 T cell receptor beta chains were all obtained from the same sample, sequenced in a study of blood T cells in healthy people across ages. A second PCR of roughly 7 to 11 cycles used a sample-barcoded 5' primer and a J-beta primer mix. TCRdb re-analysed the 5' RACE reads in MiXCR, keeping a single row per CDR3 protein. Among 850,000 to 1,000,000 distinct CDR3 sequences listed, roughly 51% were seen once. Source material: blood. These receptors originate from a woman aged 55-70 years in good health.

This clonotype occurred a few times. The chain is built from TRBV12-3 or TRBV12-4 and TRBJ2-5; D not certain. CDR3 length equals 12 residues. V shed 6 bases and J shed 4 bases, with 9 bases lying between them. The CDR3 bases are TGTGCCAGCAGGACCTCGGGAGAGACCCAGTACTTC. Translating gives CASRTSGETQYF.

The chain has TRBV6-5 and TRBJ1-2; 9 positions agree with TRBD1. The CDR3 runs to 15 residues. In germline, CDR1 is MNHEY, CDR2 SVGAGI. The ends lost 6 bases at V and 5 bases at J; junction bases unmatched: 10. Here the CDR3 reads CASRLSRQGGYGYTF. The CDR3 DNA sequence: TGTGCCAGCAGGCTCTCAAGACAGGGGGGGTATGGCTACACCTTC.

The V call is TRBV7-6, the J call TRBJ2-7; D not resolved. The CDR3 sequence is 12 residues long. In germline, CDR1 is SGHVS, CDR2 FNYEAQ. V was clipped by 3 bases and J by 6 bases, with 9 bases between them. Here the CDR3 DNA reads TGTGCCAGCAGCTTCGGAAACACCGAGCAGTACTTC. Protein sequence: CASSFGNTEQYF.

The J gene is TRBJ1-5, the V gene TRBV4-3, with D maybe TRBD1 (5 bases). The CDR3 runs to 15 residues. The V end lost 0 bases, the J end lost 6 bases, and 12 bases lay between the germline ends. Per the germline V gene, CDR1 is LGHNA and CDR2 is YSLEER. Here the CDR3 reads CASSQDGAGTQPQHF. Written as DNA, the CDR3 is TGCGCCAGCAGCCAAGATGGGGCAGGGACTCAGCCCCAGCATTTT.

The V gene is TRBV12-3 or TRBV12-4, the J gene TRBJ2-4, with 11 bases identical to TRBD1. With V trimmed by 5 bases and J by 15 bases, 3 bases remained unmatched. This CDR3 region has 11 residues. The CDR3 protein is CASSTGTGGYF. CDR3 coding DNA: TGTGCCAGCAGTACTGGGACAGGGGGGTACTTC.

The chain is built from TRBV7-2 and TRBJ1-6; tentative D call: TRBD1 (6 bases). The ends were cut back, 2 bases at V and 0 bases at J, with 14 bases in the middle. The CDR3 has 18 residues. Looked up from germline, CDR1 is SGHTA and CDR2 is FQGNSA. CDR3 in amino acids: CASSLSGQRSSYNSPLHF. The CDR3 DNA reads TGTGCCAGCAGCTTATCAGGACAGCGAAGCTCCTATAATTCACCCCTCCACTTT.

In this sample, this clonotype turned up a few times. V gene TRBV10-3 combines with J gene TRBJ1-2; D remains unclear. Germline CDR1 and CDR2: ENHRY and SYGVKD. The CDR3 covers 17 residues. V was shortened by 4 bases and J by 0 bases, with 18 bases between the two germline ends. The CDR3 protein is CAISGLGQALANYGYTF. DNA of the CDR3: TGTGCCATCAGTGGGCTTGGGCAGGCGTTAGCTAACTATGGCTACACCTTC.